This paragraph covers one TCR beta chain sequence. Profiling relied on immunoSEQ multiplex PCR, and the TCRdb table lists in-frame clones only, not all of them. The sample holds approximately 70,000 clones; about 89% are singletons and the top ten take around 3.3%. V lost 5 bases and J lost 4; bases outside the gene matches: 8. The length of the CDR3 is 16 residues. The V gene's germline CDR1 is SEHNR and CDR2 FQNEAQ (reference sequence). These data originate in a study of PD-L1 blockade in urothelial cancer. Study-level information: Typically, measured as a median, blood samples had about 140,000 T cells.

Sequencing was performed on PBMCs, taken around atezolizumab (anti-PD-L1) treatment. This TCR derives from a man aged 55 to 70 with urothelial cancer. The chain joins TRBV7-9 to TRBJ2-1; 10 bases map to TRBD2. CDR3 loop: CASSTLLAGIYNEQFF. The DNA of the CDR3 is TGTGCCAGCAGCACACTACTAGCGGGGATTTACAATGAGCAGTTCTTC.